Presented here are 22 T cell receptor beta chains from one specimen sequenced in a study of memory CD4+ T cells and cytomegalovirus serostatus. Sequencing used immunoSEQ multiplex PCR; TCRdb keeps in-frame clones, though not all of them. The table has tens of thousands of clones, around four fifths seen once; the top ten hold roughly 2%. Single viable CD3+CD4+CD8-CD45RO+ cells were sorted as the memory CD4+ T cells. Sample: memory CD4+ T cells from blood. The source of these receptors is an adult in good health and CMV-seropositive.

This clone was recorded only once. The chain links TRBV19 to TRBJ2-3; D uncertain. V was pared by 3 bases and J by 2 bases, with 12 bases between. CDR1 is LNHDA and CDR2 is SQIVND in the germline V gene (reference sequence). The CDR3 has 15 residues. CDR3 nucleotide sequence: TGTGCCAGTAGTATCGGTCAAGATGCCACAGATACGCAGTATTTT. Translation: CASSIGQDATDTQYF. Together with reference TRBV19 and TRBJ2-3, the CDR3 gives the full variable domain: DGGITQSPKYLFRKEGQNVTLSCEQNLNHDAMYWYRQDPGQGLRLIYYSQIVNDFQKGDIAEGYSVSREKKESFPLTVTSAQKNPTAFYLCASSIGQDATDTQYFGPGTRLTVL.

The chain couples TRBV11-2 to TRBJ1-2, with unresolved D. This CDR3 is 11 amino acids long. Trimming stripped 5 bases from V and 7 bases from J, with 8 bases between. Germline values: CDR1 SGHAT, CDR2 FQNNGV. CDR3 nucleotides: TGTGCCAGCAGCCAAGGAGGTGGCTACACCTTC. Encoded protein: CASSQGGGYTF. Based on the CDR3 plus reference TRBV11-2 and TRBJ1-2, the full variable domain is EAGVAQSPRYKIIEKRQSVAFWCNPISGHATLYWYQQILGQGPKLLIQFQNNGVVDDSQLPKDRFSAERLKGVDSTLKIQPAKLEDSAVYLCASSQGGGYTFGSGTRLTVV.

The V call is TRBV7-2, the J call TRBJ1-2; 7 nucleotides match TRBD1. The V gene end was trimmed by 2 bases and the J gene end by 1 base; junction bases not matched to a gene: 1. Germline assignment: CDR1 SGHTA and CDR2 FQGNSA. This CDR3 is 14 amino acids long. The CDR3 sequence is CASSLQGGNYGYTF. CDR3 coding DNA: TGTGCCAGCAGCTTACAGGGGGGTAACTATGGCTACACCTTC.

This chain uses TRBV7-9 with TRBJ1-4; possible D gene TRBD1, 5 bases. Germline V gene sequence: CDR1 SEHNR, CDR2 FQNEAQ (reference sequence). V lost 1 base, J lost 3 bases, and 9 bases lay in between. The CDR3 totals 15 residues. The CDR3 loop is CASSLGGSPNEKLFF. The CDR3 DNA reads TGTGCCAGCAGCTTAGGGGGGAGCCCTAATGAAAAACTGTTTTTT.

This chain links TRBV7-2 with TRBJ1-3, with no clear D. The CDR3 consists of 16 residues. The germline V gene has CDR1 SGHTA and CDR2 FQGNSA. V was trimmed by 7 bases and J by 0 bases, leaving 16 bases between them. The CDR3 nucleotides read TGTGCCAGCACCCCAGCAGTCCGTAGCTCTGGAAACACCATATATTTT. As protein: CASTPAVRSSGNTIYF.

A single count supports this clone. The chain uses TRBV7-9 and TRBJ2-6; no clear D. Germline-derived CDR1 and CDR2 are SEHNR and FQNEAQ (reference sequence). Deletions cut 1 base from V and 0 bases from J, with 7 bases between. The length of the CDR3 is 16 residues. The DNA for the CDR3 is TGTGCCAGCAGCTTAGTTCTTCGCTCTGGGGCCAACGTCCTGACTTTC. This sequence encodes CASSLVLRSGANVLTF.

The V and J genes are TRBV7-9 and TRBJ1-4; 9 bases map to TRBD1. This CDR3 comprises 14 residues. Germline V lookup: CDR1 SEHNR, CDR2 FQNEAQ (reference sequence). The V and J ends lost 5 bases and 7 bases, in that order; junction bases with no gene match: 5. CDR3: CASSIRQGGEKLFF. CDR3 nucleotide sequence: TGTGCCAGCAGCATAAGACAGGGGGGTGAAAAACTGTTTTTT.

This clone came up once. V and J are TRBV11-2 and TRBJ2-7; 9 bases agree with TRBD1. Germline V gene lookup returns CDR1 SGHAT and CDR2 FQNNGV. The trim removed 4 bases at V and 12 bases at J, leaving 13 bases unmatched. The CDR3 has 14 amino acids. In DNA form, the CDR3 reads TGTGCCAGCAGCTACAGACCGGGACAGGGAAGTATGTACTTC. Translated, it gives CASSYRPGQGSMYF.

Here the CDR3 reads CASSPGYGYTF. The DNA of the CDR3 is TGTGCCAGCAGTCCGGGCTATGGCTACACCTTC. This sequence joins TRBV6-1 and TRBJ1-2, with unresolved D. The germline V gene has CDR1 MNHNS and CDR2 SASEGT. The CDR3 consists of 11 residues. V was cut by 5 bases and J by 4 bases, with 5 bases left in between.

The chain joins TRBV5-6 to TRBJ2-1; D not resolved. CDR1 is SGHDT and CDR2 is YYEEEE in the germline V gene. With 2 bases removed from V and 6 bases from J, the gap between germline ends came to 15 bases. This CDR3 spans 15 amino acids. CDR3 DNA: TGTGCCAGCAGCTTATATGCGACTCCCGTCAATGAGCAGTTCTTC. The encoded protein is CASSLYATPVNEQFF.

This chain joins TRBV5-1 and TRBJ2-1; D is unclear. The CDR3 loop spans 14 amino acids. V lost 2 bases and J 8 bases, leaving 14 bases between the germline ends. Germline V CDR1 and CDR2: SGHRS, YFSETQ. The DNA of the CDR3 is TGCGCCAGCAGCTTAGGTGAGGCGTGGGATGAGCAGTTCTTC. Translated: CASSLGEAWDEQFF. Full variable domain (rest looked up from reference TRBV5-1 and TRBJ2-1): KAGVTQTPRYLIKTRGQQVTLSCSPISGHRSVSWYQQTPGQGLQFLFEYFSETQRNKGNFPGRFSGRQFSNSRSEMNVSTLELGDSALYLCASSLGEAWDEQFFGPGTRLTVL.

This clone was observed a handful of times. The chain uses TRBV5-1 and TRBJ2-1; 7 bases match TRBD1. The CDR3 is 13 residues long. CDR1 is SGHRS, CDR2 YFSETQ, per germline. Trimming at V came to 3 bases and at J to 5 bases, leaving 2 bases not matched to a gene. CDR3 nucleotide sequence: TGCGCCAGCAGCTGGGGACAGAACAATGAGCAGTTCTTC. Amino acids: CASSWGQNNEQFF.

This chain links TRBV19 with TRBJ1-2, with 9 nucleotides matching TRBD1. V gave up 5 bases and J gave up 0 bases; unmatched junction bases: 4. This CDR3 has 15 amino acids. The germline gives CDR1 LNHDA, CDR2 SQIVND (reference sequence). The CDR3 is CASSLQGAANYGYTF. The CDR3 DNA sequence: TGTGCCAGTAGTCTACAGGGGGCAGCTAACTATGGCTACACCTTC.

This clone was seen a handful of times. As DNA, the CDR3 is TGTGCCAGCAGCGTAGCGACAGATTCGGGGAACACCATATATTTT. Encoded protein: CASSVATDSGNTIYF. V gene TRBV9 combines with J gene TRBJ1-3; D might be TRBD1 (5 bases). The CDR3 is 15 amino acids. In germline, CDR1 is SGDLS, CDR2 YYNGEE. The V and J ends lost 0 bases and 7 bases respectively, with 14 bases between them.

V gene TRBV5-6 combines with J gene TRBJ2-5, with a possible D match to TRBD2 (7 bases). Germline V CDR1 and CDR2: SGHDT, YYEEEE. Trimming took off 3 bases at V and 5 bases at J, with 17 bases between the two ends. The CDR3 is 15 residues long. CDR3 amino acids: CASSYRGARLETQYF. For the CDR3, the DNA is TGTGCCAGCAGCTACCGGGGGGCTCGGTTGGAGACCCAGTACTTC.

V is TRBV6-5 and J is TRBJ2-5; no firm D call. The germline CDR1 and CDR2 sequences are MNHEY and SVGAGI. CDR3 size: 15 residues. Trimming left V 0 bases short and J 1 base short, with 9 bases between. CDR3 sequence: CASSYSRVSQETQYF. The CDR3 coding sequence is TGTGCCAGCAGTTACTCGCGCGTATCCCAAGAGACCCAGTACTTC.

V and J are TRBV28 and TRBJ2-4; D unclear. V lost 5 bases and J lost 0, with 14 bases in between. In germline, CDR1 is MDHEN, CDR2 SYDVKM. This CDR3 is 16 amino acids long. The CDR3 region has the DNA TGTGCCAGCAGTCCGGACCATCGAGAAGCCAAAAACATTCAGTACTTC. It translates to CASSPDHREAKNIQYF.

The chain combines TRBV28 with TRBJ1-2; 7 bases align to TRBD1. CDR1 is MDHEN and CDR2 is SYDVKM in the germline V gene. The CDR3 is 15 amino acids. Unmatched junction bases numbered 14, after V lost 4 bases and J lost 9 bases. CDR3 DNA: TGTGCCAGCAGTTCCGACAGGGTGGGGATTTGGAGCTACACCTTC. Amino acids: CASSSDRVGIWSYTF.

V and J are TRBV5-1 and TRBJ2-5, with 7 bases matching TRBD1. The V gene's germline CDR1 is SGHRS and CDR2 YFSETQ. Trimming cost V 4 bases and J 5 bases; bases outside gene matches: 8. This CDR3 spans 14 amino acids. The CDR3 sequence: CASSSTGETETQYF. CDR3 sequence (DNA): TGCGCCAGCAGCAGCACAGGGGAGACGGAGACCCAGTACTTC.

This clone was counted only a few times. V usage is TRBV2 and J usage is TRBJ2-6; no firm D call. V shed 6 bases and J shed 1 base, with 10 bases lying between them. The CDR3 is made up of 15 amino acids. CDR1 and CDR2 from the germline V gene are SNHLY and FYNNEI. The CDR3 bases are TGTGCCAGCAGCGCCCAGAGTTCTGGGGCCAACGTCCTGACTTTC. Translated, it gives CASSAQSSGANVLTF.

V is TRBV10-3 and J is TRBJ1-1, with TRBD1 as a possible D gene (5 bases). Trimming stripped 7 bases from V and 10 bases from J, with 19 bases between. The CDR3 contains 13 residues. Germline loops: CDR1 ENHRY, CDR2 SYGVKD. The CDR3 bases are TGTGCCATCACCCCGGACACAACCAGTGGAGCTTTCTTT. As protein: CAITPDTTSGAFF.

The chain recombines TRBV4-3 with TRBJ2-1, with TRBD2 matching over 11 bases. Germline CDR1 is LGHNA and CDR2 is YSLEER. The CDR3 is 16 amino acids. Unmatched junction bases numbered 1, after V lost 0 bases and J lost 3 bases. The CDR3 DNA follows: TGCGCCAGCAGCCAAGAGGGACTAGCGGACTACAATGAGCAGTTCTTC. Protein: CASSQEGLADYNEQFF.